The text below deals with one T cell receptor beta chain. The entry originates in a study of T cell responses to AZD1222 COVID-19 vaccine. Germline V gene lookup returns CDR1 LNHDA and CDR2 SQIVND (reference sequence). The CDR3 contains 16 residues. The V end lost 4 bases, the J end lost 8 bases, and 21 bases lay between the germline ends. Profiled with immunoSEQ multiplex PCR; TCRdb holds only in-frame clones, not every one. The sample yields 150,000 to 200,000 clones, 90% to 95% seen once. This specimen consisted of peripheral blood, obtained on day 0 of AZD1222 vaccination. The chain is built from TRBV19 and TRBJ1-5; TRBD1 might be the D (5 bases). This TCR was sampled from an adult in good health. Written as DNA, the CDR3 is TGTGCCAGTAGTACCCCGGGGGGAGGACCCCAAGAGCCCCAGCATTTT. Amino acid sequence: CASSTPGGGPQEPQHF.